This T cell receptor (beta chain) was recovered during a study of CD8 T cells in ankylosing spondylitis. In this sample, this clonotype turned up a few times. The CDR3 sequence is 12 residues long. Germline CDR1 and CDR2: WNHNN and SYGVQD (reference sequence). Trimming stripped 1 base from V and 6 bases from J, with 7 bases between. TCRdb re-derived calls from the 5' RACE reads in MiXCR, one entry per CDR3 protein. Of 200,000 to 300,000 distinct CDR3 sequences listed, approximately 10% are singletons. The specimen sequenced was blood, either unsorted or a sorted T cell fraction (not recorded which). The clonotype comes from a male donor with ankylosing spondylitis or in good health (not recorded which). The chain joins TRBV10-1 to TRBJ2-7; D call uncertain. CDR3 loop: CASSEYGAEQYF. CDR3 nucleotides: TGCGCCAGCAGTGAGTATGGAGCCGAGCAGTACTTC.